Below are 8 T cell receptor beta chains sequenced from a single sample in a study of cytomegalovirus exposure and HLA in healthy donors. The PCR used 60 Vbeta and 13 Jbeta primers. Repertoires were generated with immunoSEQ multiplex PCR, while TCRdb's copy carries only in-frame clones and drops some. The sample has around 120,000 clones, over 60% seen once; the top ten hold around 0.92%. The sequenced material came from PBMCs. The receptors derive from a human donor in good health.

This chain uses TRBV2 with TRBJ2-1; D may be TRBD2 (7 bases). The germline CDR1 and CDR2 sequences are SNHLY and FYNNEI. This CDR3 has 12 amino acids. V dropped 6 bases and J dropped 6 bases, with 9 bases sitting between them. The CDR3 protein is CASSGGLNEQFF. CDR3 nucleotides: TGTGCCAGCAGCGGGGGGCTCAATGAGCAGTTCTTC.

This chain connects TRBV19 to TRBJ1-5; 11 bases agree with TRBD1. J lost 0 bases, V lost 7 bases, and 11 bases had no gene match. The CDR3 is made up of 18 amino acids. Germline lookup yields CDR1 LNHDA and CDR2 SQIVND (reference sequence). The CDR3 spells CASTLGTGGPYSNQPQHF. The CDR3 nucleotides read TGTGCCAGTACACTGGGGACAGGGGGTCCTTATAGCAATCAGCCCCAGCATTTT.

This chain uses TRBV5-4 with TRBJ2-1; D unclear. Trimming took 2 bases from V and 6 from J, leaving 12 bases between them. CDR1 and CDR2 (germline): SGHNT, YYREEE (reference sequence). The CDR3 sequence is 14 residues long. This CDR3 reads CASSLQHAPNEQFF. CDR3 sequence (DNA): TGTGCCAGCAGCTTACAGCATGCCCCCAATGAGCAGTTCTTC. Together with reference TRBV5-4 and TRBJ2-1, the CDR3 gives the full variable domain: ETGVTQSPTHLIKTRGQQVTLRCSSQSGHNTVSWYQQALGQGPQFIFQYYREEENGRGNFPPRFSGLQFPNYSSELNVNALELDDSALYLCASSLQHAPNEQFFGPGTRLTVL.

This clone was counted a few times. The chain has TRBV13 and TRBJ1-4, with D possibly being TRBD1 (6 bases). Trimming pared 4 bases from V and 5 bases from J, leaving 11 bases between. This CDR3 has 14 residues. Germline loops: CDR1 PRHDT, CDR2 FYEKMQ (reference sequence). In DNA, the CDR3 is TGTGCCAGCAGCTCCGATGACAGGAATGAAAAACTGTTTTTT. Its protein is CASSSDDRNEKLFF.

In the case of this clone: Mismatch with germline at one junction end may stem from a read error. The chain carries TRBV9 and TRBJ2-7, with D perhaps matching TRBD1 (6 bases). Germline V gene lookup returns CDR1 SGDLS and CDR2 YYNGEE. The CDR3 is 17 amino acids. In nucleotides, the CDR3 is TGTGCCAGCAGCGTATCTGATAGGGACATTCTTTTCCGCGAGCAGTGCTTC. Translation: CASSVSDRDILFREQCF.

The V call is TRBV6-5, the J call TRBJ2-7; D is perhaps TRBD2 (5 bases). Germline CDR1 reads MNHEY; CDR2 reads SVGAGI. V dropped 5 bases and J dropped 4 bases, with 15 bases sitting between them. This CDR3 region has 14 residues. Written as DNA, the CDR3 is TGTGCCAGCAGTCTACGGGAAGACGAGTACGAGCAGTACTTC. Protein product: CASSLREDEYEQYF.

The chain is built from TRBV5-1 and TRBJ2-1; 7 nucleotides align to TRBD1. This CDR3 spans 14 amino acids. Germline CDR1 reads SGHRS; CDR2 reads YFSETQ. The junction had 4 bases not matched to a gene; V was cut back by 4 bases and J by 3 bases. The DNA for the CDR3 is TGCGCCAGCAGCATCCGGGACAGCTACAATGAGCAGTTCTTC. It encodes CASSIRDSYNEQFF. Combining the CDR3 with reference TRBV5-1 and TRBJ2-1 gives the whole variable domain KAGVTQTPRYLIKTRGQQVTLSCSPISGHRSVSWYQQTPGQGLQFLFEYFSETQRNKGNFPGRFSGRQFSNSRSEMNVSTLELGDSALYLCASSIRDSYNEQFFGPGTRLTVL.

The chain carries TRBV27 and TRBJ1-4, with D maybe TRBD1 (6 bases). CDR1 MNHEY and CDR2 SMNVEV come from the germline V gene (reference sequence). This CDR3 has 16 residues. V lost 5 bases to trimming and J lost 0 bases, with 13 bases between them. CDR3 in DNA: TGTGCCAGCAGTCTACGGACAGACCCAACTAATGAAAAACTGTTTTTT. Amino acid sequence: CASSLRTDPTNEKLFF.